A selection of T cell receptor beta chains follows, all from one sample in a study of identical twins. A single record per CDR3 protein comes from TCRdb applying MiXCR to the 5' RACE reads. The sample yields 750,000 to 950,000 distinct CDR3 sequences, 9% to 15% seen once. A further study also used this sample, focusing on yellow fever vaccine responses in identical twins.

The sequencing input was PBMCs. These receptors all come from a woman aged 18-35 years in good health. Both conserved end residues are part of each CDR3. Fields, in order: CDR3 DNA, CDR3 protein, J gene, D gene, clone size, V gene. A D gene is named only where the DNA matches it firmly. Expanded clones are given a class, and other clones once, few, many or no size at all.

TGCAGTGCAGGGACGGAATACAATGAGCAGTTCTTC CSAGTEYNEQFF TRBJ2-1 . many TRBV20-1
TGTGCCAGCAGGCAGACACCCGCCTATGGCTACACCTTC CASRQTPAYGYTF TRBJ1-2 . few TRBV27
TGTGCCAGCAGTTCCCCCGGGACAGGGTTCAATCAGCCCCAGCATTTT CASSSPGTGFNQPQHF TRBJ1-5 TRBD1 few TRBV12-3/TRBV12-4
TGTGCCAGCAGACCCCTTAGCGGGAGCACAGATACGCAGTATTTT CASRPLSGSTDTQYF TRBJ2-3 TRBD2 . TRBV11-2
TGTGCCAGTGCTGTTGGTATATCACTCGCACAAAACATTCAGTACTTC CASAVGISLAQNIQYF TRBJ2-4 . few TRBV28
TGTGCCAGCGCCAGGCCGGGAAAAGATACGCAGTATTTT CASARPGKDTQYF TRBJ2-3 . . TRBV5-6
TGCGCCAGCAGCTTGGTGAAAGGGGGTTTGTTGAACACTGAAGCTTTCTTT CASSLVKGGLLNTEAFF TRBJ1-1 . many TRBV5-1
TGTGCCAGCAGCCAAGAAGGGACACTTTACAATGAGCAGTTCTTC CASSQEGTLYNEQFF TRBJ2-1 . few TRBV3-1
TGCGCCAGCAGCCAAACCCAGACAGGATATGAGCAGTTCTTC CASSQTQTGYEQFF TRBJ2-1 . few TRBV4-1
TGTGCCAGCAGCTTAGCAGGGTATGAGCAGTTCTTC CASSLAGYEQFF TRBJ2-1 . many TRBV7-6
TGTGCCAGCAGTTTAGACAGTATCAACACTGAAGCTTTCTTT CASSLDSINTEAFF TRBJ1-1 . . TRBV12-3/TRBV12-4
TGTGCCAGCACCTGGGACAGAGCTCTAGCGGGAGTAGGGACCGGGGAGCTGTTTTTT CASTWDRALAGVGTGELFF TRBJ2-2 TRBD2 few TRBV6-2/TRBV6-3
TGCAGCGTTCGAGGGAGTAATGAAAAACTGTTTTTT CSVRGSNEKLFF TRBJ1-4 . few TRBV29-1
TGTGCCAGCAGCCCCGGACAGGGCGAGAACGAGCAGTACTTC CASSPGQGENEQYF TRBJ2-7 TRBD1 . TRBV4-2
TGCAGTGCTAGCGAGACCATAGATACGCAGTATTTT CSASETIDTQYF TRBJ2-3 . . TRBV20-1
TGTGCCAGCAGCCAAGGAGATAGCGGGGTTTATACGCAGTATTTT CASSQGDSGVYTQYF TRBJ2-3 TRBD2 many TRBV3-1
TGTGCCAGTGGGACTAGCGGGACTAGCACAGATACGCAGTATTTT CASGTSGTSTDTQYF TRBJ2-3 TRBD2 few TRBV6-2/TRBV6-3
TGCAGTGCTAGGCCCCACGTCCAAGAGACCCAGTACTTC CSARPHVQETQYF TRBJ2-5 . . TRBV20-1
TGTGCCAGCAGCTCTACCGGGACAGGGACCTTC CASSSTGTGTF TRBJ1-2 TRBD1 few TRBV7-9
TGCGCCAGCAGCTTGTCGGGGCCATACGCAGATACGCAGTATTTT CASSLSGPYADTQYF TRBJ2-3 . few TRBV5-1
TGTGCCAGTAGTAGGACAGCTGGGGCCAACGTCCTGACTTTC CASSRTAGANVLTF TRBJ2-6 . once TRBV19
TGTGCCAGCAGCTTCGAGCGGGGGCCTTTCACAGATACGCAGTATTTT CASSFERGPFTDTQYF TRBJ2-3 TRBD2 . TRBV7-8
TGTGCCAGCAGCTTGGGCCCGAATGGAAAACTGTTTTTT CASSLGPNGKLFF TRBJ1-4 . few TRBV5-5
TGCAGTGCTAGAGTAGGACAGTCCAATTCACCCCTCCACTTT CSARVGQSNSPLHF TRBJ1-6 . few TRBV20-1
TGTGCCAGCACCAAGACGCGGCCCTCTCCACGCGGGGAGCAGTACTTC CASTKTRPSPRGEQYF TRBJ2-7 . . TRBV6-1
TGCGCCAGCAGCGCAAACTTGGAGCAGTTCTTC CASSANLEQFF TRBJ2-1 . few TRBV5-1
TGTGCCACCAGTGTTGGACCCGGAGGTCACACCGGGGAGCTGTTTTTT CATSVGPGGHTGELFF TRBJ2-2 . many TRBV24-1
TGTGCCAGTAGTATGGGGCTGAATGAGCAGTTCTTC CASSMGLNEQFF TRBJ2-1 . few TRBV19
TGCAGCGTTGAAGGCTGGGAAACAGGTTTATACAATGAGCAGTTCTTC CSVEGWETGLYNEQFF TRBJ2-1 . few TRBV29-1
TGTGCCAGCAGCTTCAATCCCGGGACTAGCGGATACAATGAGCAGTTCTTC CASSFNPGTSGYNEQFF TRBJ2-1 TRBD2 few TRBV7-3
TGCGCCAGCAGCTTGGGTAGCGGGGGGAGCTCCTACAATGAGCAGTTCTTC CASSLGSGGSSYNEQFF TRBJ2-1 TRBD2 . TRBV5-1
TGTGCCACCAGCATAGACAGGGGGCGAGGTCAGCCCCAGCATTTT CATSIDRGRGQPQHF TRBJ1-5 TRBD1 few TRBV15
TGCAGTGCTAGAGACCCGCGGGAGGGCCCCCATGAGCAGTTCTTC CSARDPREGPHEQFF TRBJ2-1 TRBD2 few TRBV20-1
TGTGCCAGCAGTCCGGACAGGCAAGATCAGCCCCAGCATTTT CASSPDRQDQPQHF TRBJ1-5 TRBD1 few TRBV12-3/TRBV12-4
TGTGCCAGCAGTAGAACCCAACCGGGACAGGGGAACGAGCAGTACTTC CASSRTQPGQGNEQYF TRBJ2-7 TRBD1 few TRBV12-3/TRBV12-4
TGTGCCAGCAGTGAATCTAGCGGGAGTACGTATGAGCAGTTCTTC CASSESSGSTYEQFF TRBJ2-1 TRBD2 few TRBV25-1
TGTGCCAGCAGCCGACCCGGACTAGCGGGAGGGGCGCAGTATTTT CASSRPGLAGGAQYF TRBJ2-3 TRBD2 . TRBV3-1
TGTGCCAGCAGTCTTCCGCGGGAGGGCCGGGAGACCCAGTACTTC CASSLPREGRETQYF TRBJ2-5 TRBD2 . TRBV6-1
TGCGCCAGCAGCTTGGGGTTCGACAGGGGGCTTCCGAGCAATGAGCAGTTCTTC CASSLGFDRGLPSNEQFF TRBJ2-1 TRBD1 many TRBV5-1
TGTGCCAGCAGCTTGGTCGGCAGAGGCTACGAGCAGTACTTC CASSLVGRGYEQYF TRBJ2-7 . . TRBV5-8
TGTGCCAGCAGCTCCCAGGCTGGCACTGAAGCTTTCTTT CASSSQAGTEAFF TRBJ1-1 . . TRBV7-3
TGTGCCAGCAGCGGTAGCGGGAGTAGGGCAGATACGCAGTATTTT CASSGSGSRADTQYF TRBJ2-3 TRBD2 few TRBV14
TGTGCCACCAGCAGAGTCGGCGCGGGAGGGCAGGAGACCCAGTACTTC CATSRVGAGGQETQYF TRBJ2-5 TRBD2 once TRBV15
TGTGCCACCAGTGATTTGCCCGGCCCCTACACAGATACGCAGTATTTT CATSDLPGPYTDTQYF TRBJ2-3 . . TRBV24-1
TGCGCCAGCAGCCTAGTCGTGCGGAAAACACAAGAGACCCAGTACTTC CASSLVVRKTQETQYF TRBJ2-5 . . TRBV23-1
TGTGCCAGCAGTTTCGGGACTAGCGGGATCAATGAGCAGTTCTTC CASSFGTSGINEQFF TRBJ2-1 TRBD2 many TRBV12-3/TRBV12-4